Each of the 29 T cell receptor beta chains below was sequenced from the same sample in a study of cytomegalovirus exposure and HLA in healthy donors. The PCR made use of 60 Vbeta and 13 Jbeta primers. Some clones are missing from TCRdb's copy, which holds only in-frame ones; the method was immunoSEQ multiplex PCR. Of over 70,000 clones in the sample, just over 75% were seen once. The sequenced material came from PBMCs. Receptor source: a man aged 50 to 60 in good health and CMV-seropositive.

The J gene is TRBJ2-2, the V gene TRBV7-3; TRBD2 matches at 7 bases. This CDR3 has 15 residues. CDR1 and CDR2 from the germline V gene are SGHTA and FQGTGA. J gave up 4 bases and V 5 bases, and 7 bases lay outside the gene matches. CDR3 amino acids: CASSPMTSLTGELFF. CDR3 in DNA: TGTGCCAGCAGCCCTATGACTAGCCTCACCGGGGAGCTGTTTTTT.

The chain employs TRBV7-2 and TRBJ2-1; 9 bases match TRBD2. V gave up 2 bases and J gave up 8 bases; unmatched junction bases: 10. Per the germline V gene, CDR1 is SGHTA and CDR2 is FQGNSA. This CDR3 has 16 amino acids. The chain's CDR3 is CASSLSYSGRQDEQFF. As DNA, the CDR3 is TGTGCCAGCAGCTTATCATATAGCGGGAGACAGGATGAGCAGTTCTTC.

The rearrangement joins TRBV5-1 to TRBJ2-3, with D perhaps TRBD1 (6 bases). V was clipped by 3 bases and J by 2 bases, with 13 bases between them. Germline CDR1 is SGHRS and CDR2 is YFSETQ. CDR3 length: 15 amino acids. CDR3 nucleotides: TGCGCCAGCAGCTCCGGACAGACATTCACAGATACGCAGTATTTT. Translated, it gives CASSSGQTFTDTQYF.

The chain uses TRBV12-5 and TRBJ2-7; D is unclear. This CDR3 spans 12 amino acids. The germline V gene has CDR1 LGHNT and CDR2 FRNRAP. Trimming pared 4 bases from V and 0 bases from J, leaving 4 bases between. The CDR3 sequence is CASGSNSYEQYF. The CDR3 bases are TGTGCTAGTGGTTCTAACTCCTACGAGCAGTACTTC. Supplemented by reference TRBV12-5 and TRBJ2-7, the full variable domain reads DARVTQTPRHKVTEMGQEVTMRCQPILGHNTVFWYRQTMMQGLELLAYFRNRAPLDDSGMPKDRFSAEMPDATLATLKIQPSEPRDSAVYFCASGSNSYEQYFGPGTRLTVT.

The chain links TRBV10-3 to TRBJ2-1; D might be TRBD2 (5 bases). This CDR3 spans 13 amino acids. CDR1 ENHRY and CDR2 SYGVKD come from the germline V gene. Trimming shortened V by 9 bases and J by 5 bases, and 14 bases separated the two germline ends. CDR3 in DNA: TGTGCCATGACTAACCCCCTAAACAATGAGCAGTTCTTC. As protein: CAMTNPLNNEQFF.

The sample holds a few counts of this clone. This chain links TRBV6-6 with TRBJ2-1, with 13 nucleotides matching TRBD2. The CDR3 runs 16 residues. Germline V gene data show CDR1 as MNHNY and CDR2 as SVGAGI (reference sequence). J gave up 9 bases and V 2 bases, and 7 bases lay outside the gene matches. The CDR3 DNA reads TGTGCCAGCAGTTACGGGGGACTAGCGGGACGTCCTGAGCAGTTCTTC. It is translated as CASSYGGLAGRPEQFF.

The J gene is TRBJ2-1, the V gene TRBV10-1, with D tentatively TRBD2 (6 bases). The V and J ends lost 6 bases and 4 bases respectively, with 13 bases between them. Germline V gives CDR1 WNHNN, CDR2 SYGVQD (reference sequence). This CDR3 is 14 amino acids long. CDR3 protein: CASSPQRAYNEQFF. The CDR3 bases are TGCGCCAGCAGCCCCCAGCGGGCGTACAATGAGCAGTTCTTC.

The chain links TRBV4-1 to TRBJ2-5; 13 bases are a match to TRBD2. The germline V gene has CDR1 MGHRA and CDR2 YSYEKL. The CDR3 length is 16 residues. The V gene end was trimmed by 2 bases and the J gene end by 4 bases; junction bases not matched to a gene: 4. Written as DNA, the CDR3 is TGCGCCAGCAGCCAAACTAGCGGGAGGGCGTTAGAGACCCAGTACTTC. It is translated as CASSQTSGRALETQYF.

The chain links TRBV27 to TRBJ2-5, with D possibly matching TRBD1 (5 bases). Germline-derived CDR1 and CDR2 are MNHEY and SMNVEV (reference sequence). With 0 bases removed from V and 3 bases from J, the gap between germline ends came to 8 bases. This CDR3 is 14 amino acids long. The CDR3 is CASSLSGREETQYF. The CDR3 DNA sequence: TGTGCCAGCAGTTTATCGGGCAGGGAAGAGACCCAGTACTTC.

The chain links TRBV7-4 to TRBJ1-5; D call uncertain. Germline lookup yields CDR1 SGHVT and CDR2 SQSDAQ. The CDR3 covers 15 residues. Between the trimmed V and J ends, which lost 6 bases and 3 bases, there was a span of 15 bases. CDR3 nucleotides: TGTGCCAGCAGTCCGACGGCACAGATCAATCAGCCCCAGCATTTT. This codes for CASSPTAQINQPQHF.

The V gene is TRBV7-2, the J gene TRBJ2-1, with D possibly matching TRBD2 (9 bases). The CDR3 is 15 residues long. Trimming pared 5 bases from V and 12 bases from J, leaving 23 bases between. Germline V gene sequence: CDR1 SGHTA, CDR2 FQGNSA. CDR3: CASSPGGGGVGGQFF. The CDR3 coding sequence is TGTGCCAGCAGCCCAGGGGGCGGGGGGGTTGGCGGGCAGTTCTTC.

The rearrangement links TRBV9 to TRBJ2-1; 10 bases are a match to TRBD2. Losses at the gene ends were 4 bases for V and 3 bases for J; bases not matched to a gene: 13. Per the germline V gene, CDR1 is SGDLS and CDR2 is YYNGEE. CDR3 length: 18 amino acids. The CDR3 reads CASSPRTSGGFFYNEQFF. Written as DNA, the CDR3 is TGTGCCAGCAGCCCCCGGACTAGCGGCGGCTTTTTCTACAATGAGCAGTTCTTC.

The gene calls are TRBV5-1 and TRBJ1-3; D might be TRBD1 (5 bases). Germline CDR1 is SGHRS and CDR2 is YFSETQ. Trimming took off 4 bases at V and 2 bases at J, with 19 bases between the two ends. This CDR3 is 17 amino acids long. The CDR3 coding sequence is TGCGCCAGCAGCACTTGGGACGGGAGAGGAGCTGGAAACACCATATATTTT. The encoded protein is CASSTWDGRGAGNTIYF.

V and J are TRBV25-1 and TRBJ1-1; the D gene is possibly TRBD1 (5 bases). The CDR3 has 14 residues. V lost 6 bases and J lost 3, with 14 bases in between. Germline CDR1 reads MGHDK; CDR2 reads SYGVNS. CDR3 coding DNA: TGTGCCAGCAGGAAAGGCCCCAGGGACACTGAAGCTTTCTTT. Translated: CASRKGPRDTEAFF.

The rearrangement links TRBV7-8 to TRBJ1-2; 11 bases are a match to TRBD1. J was trimmed by 4 bases and V by 0 bases; bases with no gene match: 4. Germline CDR1 SGHVS, CDR2 FQNEAQ. This CDR3 is built from 16 residues. CDR3 loop: CASSLAPGQGVYGYTF. CDR3 sequence (DNA): TGTGCCAGCAGCTTAGCCCCGGGACAGGGGGTCTATGGCTACACCTTC.

The rearrangement links TRBV6-5 to TRBJ2-7; D is perhaps TRBD2 (7 bases). Germline lookup yields CDR1 MNHEY and CDR2 SVGAGI. The CDR3 runs 15 residues. V was shortened by 6 bases and J by 3 bases, with 18 bases between the two germline ends. The CDR3 loop reads CASSRLWEGGYEQYF. DNA of the CDR3: TGTGCCAGCAGCCGACTCTGGGAGGGGGGCTACGAGCAGTACTTC.

This chain links TRBV2 with TRBJ2-2, with 9 bases that match TRBD2. Germline values: CDR1 SNHLY, CDR2 FYNNEI. This CDR3 contains 15 residues. After removal of 5 bases from V and 7 bases from J, the junction contained 8 bases not matched to a gene. The CDR3 spells CASSPLAGDGGELFF. Written as DNA, the CDR3 is TGTGCCAGCAGTCCGTTAGCGGGAGACGGCGGGGAGCTGTTTTTT. The whole variable domain, remainder taken from reference TRBV2 and TRBJ2-2, is EPEVTQTPSHQVTQMGQEVILRCVPISNHLYFYWYRQILGQKVEFLVSFYNNEISEKSEIFDDQFSVERPDGSNFTLKIRSTKLEDSAMYFCASSPLAGDGGELFFGEGSRLTVL.

This rearrangement joins TRBV7-2 to TRBJ2-2, with 8 bases identical to TRBD2. The trim removed 6 bases at V and 7 bases at J, leaving 7 bases unmatched. The CDR3 has 14 residues. Per germline, CDR1 SGHTA and CDR2 FQGNSA. The CDR3 region has the DNA TGTGCCAGCAGTGAGCGGGAGCGGGGCGGGGAGCTGTTTTTT. Encoded protein: CASSERERGGELFF. The complete variable domain, with remaining parts taken from reference TRBV7-2 and TRBJ2-2, reads GAGVSQSPSNKVTEKGKDVELRCDPISGHTALYWYRQSLGQGLEFLIYFQGNSAPDKSGLPSDRFSAERTGGSVSTLTIQRTQQEDSAVYLCASSERERGGELFFGEGSRLTVL.

The chain joins TRBV5-1 to TRBJ2-7; maybe TRBD2 (6 bases). CDR3 length equals 13 residues. V was pared by 0 bases and J by 6 bases, with 10 bases between. Per the germline V gene, CDR1 is SGHRS and CDR2 is YFSETQ. The CDR3: CASSLVLTSEQYF. The DNA of the CDR3 is TGCGCCAGCAGCTTGGTACTGACTAGCGAGCAGTACTTC.

This rearrangement joins TRBV5-1 to TRBJ2-5, with 9 bases that match TRBD2. V shed 4 bases, J shed 0 bases, and the junction held 1 base outside the gene matches. The V gene's germline CDR1 is SGHRS and CDR2 YFSETQ. CDR3 size: 14 residues. CDR3 nucleotides: TGCGCCAGCAGCGCTAGCGGGAACCAAGAGACCCAGTACTTC. Amino acid sequence: CASSASGNQETQYF.

This chain links TRBV18 with TRBJ2-3; the D gene is possibly TRBD2 (5 bases). V lost 3 bases and J 7 bases, leaving 14 bases between the germline ends. CDR1 and CDR2 from the germline V gene are KGHSH and LQKENI. CDR3 size: 14 residues. The CDR3: CASSPQWELNTQYF. CDR3 nucleotide sequence: TGTGCCAGCTCACCCCAGTGGGAGCTGAATACGCAGTATTTT.

Details on this clone: At one of its ends the junction is not consistent with the germline gene, which may arise from a read error. This sequence joins TRBV7-9 and TRBJ2-1; 11 bases line up with TRBD2. Germline CDR1 reads SEHNR; CDR2 reads FQNEAQ (reference sequence). The CDR3 sequence is 16 residues long. The CDR3 protein is CSSSPTSGRFYNEQFF. CDR3 nucleotide sequence: TGTTCCAGCAGCCCTACTAGCGGGAGATTCTACAATGAGCAGTTCTTC.

As for this clone: At one boundary the junction diverges from the germline segment, which might be a read error. The chain joins TRBV7-8 to TRBJ2-4; no definite D call. The CDR3 covers 14 residues. Germline V gene data show CDR1 as SGHVS and CDR2 as FQNEAQ. The CDR3 nucleotides are TGTGCCAGCAGCTTAGGCTCCCGACAAAACAGTCAGTACTTC. Protein: CASSLGSRQNSQYF.

The chain employs TRBV27 and TRBJ1-2; 7 positions match TRBD1. Trimming at V came to 4 bases and at J to 2 bases, leaving 10 bases not matched to a gene. Germline-derived CDR1 and CDR2 are MNHEY and SMNVEV (reference sequence). The CDR3 spans 16 residues. The CDR3 nucleotides are TGTGCCAGCAGTTCATCCGGTCAAGGGGGCAACTATGGCTACACCTTC. Its translation is CASSSSGQGGNYGYTF.

The chain joins TRBV19 to TRBJ2-1; D may be TRBD2 (5 bases). The CDR3 spans 15 residues. The V gene lost 3 bases and the J gene lost 9 bases, with 18 bases spanning the gap. Germline-derived CDR1 and CDR2 are LNHDA and SQIVND (reference sequence). CDR3 sequence (DNA): TGTGCCAGTAGTATGATGTCTAGCCCAAACAGTGAGCAGTTCTTC. Translated: CASSMMSSPNSEQFF.

V and J are TRBV21-1 and TRBJ2-7; the table's D call of TRBD2 was not tested on the DNA. TRBV21-1 is reported as a pseudogene. CDR3 size: 16 residues. The CDR3 is CASSKLAAGEGEKQYF. DNA for the CDR3: TGTGCCAGCAGCAAATTGGCGGCGGGCGAGGGCGAGAAGCAGTACTTC.

J is TRBJ1-4 and V is TRBV6-6; a weak D match, TRBD1 (5 bases). The CDR3 runs to 15 residues. The V end was cut by 5 bases, the J end by 7 bases, with 17 bases between. CDR1 is MNHNY, CDR2 SVGAGI, per germline (reference sequence). The CDR3 loop is CASSPWGDLSEKLFF. The DNA of the CDR3 is TGTGCCAGCAGTCCTTGGGGGGACCTAAGTGAAAAACTGTTTTTT.

The chain is built from TRBV5-1 and TRBJ1-2; 8 positions match TRBD1. This CDR3 spans 15 amino acids. The trim removed 2 bases at V and 6 bases at J, leaving 9 bases unmatched. Germline CDR1 SGHRS, CDR2 YFSETQ. DNA for the CDR3: TGCGCCAGCAGCTTTTCAGGGGGCGCGTCGGATGGCTACACCTTC. Translated, it gives CASSFSGGASDGYTF.

The chain carries TRBV5-6 and TRBJ2-5, with 10 bases identical to TRBD2. Germline V gene data show CDR1 as SGHDT and CDR2 as YYEEEE. The CDR3 extends over 17 amino acids. V was pared by 2 bases and J by 4 bases, with 11 bases of the junction left unmatched. The CDR3: CASSFRTSGGGRETQYF. CDR3 DNA: TGTGCCAGCAGCTTCCGGACTAGCGGAGGAGGTAGAGAGACCCAGTACTTC.